This T cell receptor beta chain was recovered during a study of blood T cell repertoires in COVID-19. Study context: The United States, Italy and Spain provided the acute and convalescent COVID-19 samples. Sample material is recorded as cDNA or gDNA derived from T cells, B-cell-depleted T cells, or PBMCs.

Authors' processing steps: Amplifying reference gene primers gave estimates of nucleated cell counts. TCRdb's copy holds only in-frame clones and misses some; the assay was immunoSEQ multiplex PCR. From that table come the V and J calls and clone size; the DNA was used to work out D and trimming. In the table there are 84,000 or so clones, 60% to 85% of which are singletons. CDR1 is LGHNA and CDR2 is YSLEER in the germline V gene. This CDR3 region has 14 residues. Between the trimmed V and J ends, which lost 0 bases and 4 bases, there was a span of 10 bases. Material for sequencing was peripheral blood. The rearrangement uses TRBV4-3 and TRBJ2-7; perhaps TRBD1 as D (5 bases). The TCR was taken from a human donor in a cohort sampled during active COVID-19. CDR3 nucleotide sequence: TGCGCCAGCAGCCAAGAAGCAGGGCGGTACGAGCAGTACTTC. Its protein product is CASSQEAGRYEQYF.